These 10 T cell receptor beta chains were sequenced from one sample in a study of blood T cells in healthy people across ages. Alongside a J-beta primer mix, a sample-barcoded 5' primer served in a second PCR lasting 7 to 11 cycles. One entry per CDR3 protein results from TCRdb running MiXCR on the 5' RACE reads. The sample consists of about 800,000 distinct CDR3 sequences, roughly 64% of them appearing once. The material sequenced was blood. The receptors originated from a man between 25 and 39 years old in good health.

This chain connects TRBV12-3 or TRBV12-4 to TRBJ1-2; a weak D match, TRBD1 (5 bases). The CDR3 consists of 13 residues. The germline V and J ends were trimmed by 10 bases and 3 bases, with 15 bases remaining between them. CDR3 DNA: TGTGCCACTTATTCCGGGGCCGACTATGGCTACACCTTC. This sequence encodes CATYSGADYGYTF.

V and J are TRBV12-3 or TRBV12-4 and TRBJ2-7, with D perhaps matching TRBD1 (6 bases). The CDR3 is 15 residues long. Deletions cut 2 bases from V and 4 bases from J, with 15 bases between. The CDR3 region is CASSLMTGGRYEQYF. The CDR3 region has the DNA TGTGCCAGCAGTTTAATGACAGGTGGACGGTACGAGCAGTACTTC.

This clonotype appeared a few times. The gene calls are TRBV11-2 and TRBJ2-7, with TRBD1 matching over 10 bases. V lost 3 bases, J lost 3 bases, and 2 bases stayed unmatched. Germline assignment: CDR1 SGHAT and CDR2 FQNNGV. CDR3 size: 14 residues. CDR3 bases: TGTGCCAGCAGCTTGGGACAGGGGTTCTACGAGCAGTACTTC. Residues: CASSLGQGFYEQYF.

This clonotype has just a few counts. CDR3 region: CASLGTVSGYTF. DNA of the CDR3: TGTGCCAGCCTCGGGACAGTGAGCGGCTACACCTTC. This rearrangement joins TRBV6-5 to TRBJ1-2, with 7 bases aligning to TRBD1. Germline CDR1 and CDR2: MNHEY and SVGAGI. This CDR3 spans 12 amino acids. Losses at the gene ends were 8 bases for V and 8 bases for J; bases not matched to a gene: 8.

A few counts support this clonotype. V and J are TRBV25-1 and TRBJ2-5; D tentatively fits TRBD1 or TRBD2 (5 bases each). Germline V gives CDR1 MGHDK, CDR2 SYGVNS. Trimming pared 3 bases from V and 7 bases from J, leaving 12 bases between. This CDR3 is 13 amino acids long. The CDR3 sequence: CASSDRGVATQYF. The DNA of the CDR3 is TGTGCCAGCAGTGACAGAGGGGTCGCGACCCAGTACTTC.

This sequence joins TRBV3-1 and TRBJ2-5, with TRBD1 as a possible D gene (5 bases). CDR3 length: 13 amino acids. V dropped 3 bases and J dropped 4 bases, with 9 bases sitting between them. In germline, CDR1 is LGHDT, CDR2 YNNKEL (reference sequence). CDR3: CASSHNTGETQYF. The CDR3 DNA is TGTGCCAGCAGCCACAATACAGGAGAGACCCAGTACTTC.

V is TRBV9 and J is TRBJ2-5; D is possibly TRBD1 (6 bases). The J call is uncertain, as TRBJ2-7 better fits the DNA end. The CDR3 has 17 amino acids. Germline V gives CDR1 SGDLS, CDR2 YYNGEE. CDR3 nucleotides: TGTGCCAGCAGCGTAGGACCCTGGGGGCAAGCCTCAGCCGAGCAGTACTTC. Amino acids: CASSVGPWGQASAEQYF.

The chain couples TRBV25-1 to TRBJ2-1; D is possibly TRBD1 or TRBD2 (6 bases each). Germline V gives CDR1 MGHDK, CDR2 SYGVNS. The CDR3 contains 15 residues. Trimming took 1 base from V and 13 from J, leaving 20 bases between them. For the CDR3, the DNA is TGTGCCAGCAGTGAATGGGACACCGATCGGGAGACCCAGTTCTTC. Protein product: CASSEWDTDRETQFF.

DNA for the CDR3: TGTGCCAGTAGTATGGAAGTGGGAGAGCCCTACAATGAGCAGTTCTTC. It is translated as CASSMEVGEPYNEQFF. The V and J genes are TRBV19 and TRBJ2-1, with TRBD2 as a possible D gene (5 bases). Looked up from germline, CDR1 is LNHDA and CDR2 is SQIVND (reference sequence). V gave up 3 bases and J gave up 2 bases, with 14 bases separating them. This CDR3 contains 16 residues.

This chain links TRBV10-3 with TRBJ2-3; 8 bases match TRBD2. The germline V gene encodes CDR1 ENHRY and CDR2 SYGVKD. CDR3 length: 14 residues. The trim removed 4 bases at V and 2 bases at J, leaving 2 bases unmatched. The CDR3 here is CAISAAGVTDTQYF. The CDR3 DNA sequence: TGTGCCATCAGTGCAGCGGGGGTCACAGATACGCAGTATTTT.